The present TCR beta chain was sequenced within a study of T cell repertoires in cytomegalovirus infection. Study-level findings and limits: What dominated the ex vivo response were HLA-C-restricted CMV-specific TCR beta clonotypes.

With respect to this clonotype: Its antigen is not known.

One entry per CDR3 protein, called by TCRdb with MiXCR from the reads. Among roughly 230,000 distinct CDR3 sequences listed, 20% to 25% were seen once. The CDR3 covers 14 residues. Between the trimmed V and J ends, which lost 6 bases and 7 bases, there was a span of 18 bases. CDR1 MNHEY and CDR2 SMNVEV come from the germline V gene (reference sequence). The sequence was collected from a human donor in good health (CMV status not recorded). Some clones in this sample may be carry-over from other donors' samples. The sample was CD8+ T cells from PBMCs. The rearrangement links TRBV27 to TRBJ2-5; D perhaps matches TRBD1 (5 bases). The CDR3 region has the DNA TGTGCCAGCAGGCCCTCCGTGGGGCAGGGGACCCAGTACTTC. Translation gives CASRPSVGQGTQYF.